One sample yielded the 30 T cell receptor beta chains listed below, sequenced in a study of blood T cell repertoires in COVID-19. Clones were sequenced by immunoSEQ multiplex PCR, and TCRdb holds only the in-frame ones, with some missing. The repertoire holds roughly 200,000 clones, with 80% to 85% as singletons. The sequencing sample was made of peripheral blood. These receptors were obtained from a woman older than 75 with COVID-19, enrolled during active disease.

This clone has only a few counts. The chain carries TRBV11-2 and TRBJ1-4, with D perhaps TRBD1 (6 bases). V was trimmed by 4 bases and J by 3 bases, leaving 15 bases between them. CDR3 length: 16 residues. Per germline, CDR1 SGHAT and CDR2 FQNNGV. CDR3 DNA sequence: TGTGCCAGCAGCTCCAAATCAGGGGTCGCTAATGAAAAACTGTTTTTT. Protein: CASSSKSGVANEKLFF.

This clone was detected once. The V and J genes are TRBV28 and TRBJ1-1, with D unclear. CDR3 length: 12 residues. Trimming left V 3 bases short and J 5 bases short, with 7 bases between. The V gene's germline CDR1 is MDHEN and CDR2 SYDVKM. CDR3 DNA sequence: TGTGCCAGCAGTTTGGGGAGTACTGAAGCTTTCTTT. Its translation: CASSLGSTEAFF.

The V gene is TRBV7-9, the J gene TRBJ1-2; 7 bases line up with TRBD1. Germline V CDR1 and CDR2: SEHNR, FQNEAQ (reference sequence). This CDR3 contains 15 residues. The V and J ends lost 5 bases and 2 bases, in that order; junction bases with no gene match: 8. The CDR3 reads CASSTDRATNYGYTF. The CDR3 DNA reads TGTGCCAGCAGCACCGACAGGGCTACCAACTATGGCTACACCTTC.

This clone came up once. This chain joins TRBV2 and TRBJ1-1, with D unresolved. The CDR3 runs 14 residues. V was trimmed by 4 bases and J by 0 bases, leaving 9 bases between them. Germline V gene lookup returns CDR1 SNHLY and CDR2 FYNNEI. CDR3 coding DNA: TGTGCCAGCAGTGGGCTTGCCATGAACACTGAAGCTTTCTTT. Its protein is CASSGLAMNTEAFF.

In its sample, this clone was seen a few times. The CDR3 nucleotides are TGTGCCAGCAGTCTAGTTCAGGACAGGGGCTACGAGCAGTACTTC. Translating gives CASSLVQDRGYEQYF. The chain carries TRBV7-8 and TRBJ2-7; TRBD1 aligns across 9 bases. Looked up from germline, CDR1 is SGHVS and CDR2 is FQNEAQ. The length of the CDR3 is 15 residues. V gave up 6 bases and J gave up 3 bases; unmatched junction bases: 9.

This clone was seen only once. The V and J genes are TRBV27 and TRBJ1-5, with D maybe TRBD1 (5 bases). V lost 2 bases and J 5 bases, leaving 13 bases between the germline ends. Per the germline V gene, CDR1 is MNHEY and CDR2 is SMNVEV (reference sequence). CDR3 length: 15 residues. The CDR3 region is CASSLGRGAYQPQHF. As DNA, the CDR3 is TGTGCCAGCAGTTTAGGGAGGGGAGCCTATCAGCCCCAGCATTTT.

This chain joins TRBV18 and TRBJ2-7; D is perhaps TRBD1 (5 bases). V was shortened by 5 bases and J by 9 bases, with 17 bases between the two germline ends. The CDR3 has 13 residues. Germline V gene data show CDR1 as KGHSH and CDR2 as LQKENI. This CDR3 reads CASSKNVLGPQYV. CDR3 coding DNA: TGTGCCAGCTCAAAGAATGTATTGGGGCCGCAGTACGTC.

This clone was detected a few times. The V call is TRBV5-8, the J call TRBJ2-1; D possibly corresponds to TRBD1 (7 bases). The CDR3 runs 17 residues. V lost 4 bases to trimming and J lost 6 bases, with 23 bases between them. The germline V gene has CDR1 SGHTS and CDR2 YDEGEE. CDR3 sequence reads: CASSGGNRGRIINEQFF. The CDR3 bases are TGTGCCAGCAGCGGAGGGAACAGGGGAAGGATTATCAATGAGCAGTTCTTC.

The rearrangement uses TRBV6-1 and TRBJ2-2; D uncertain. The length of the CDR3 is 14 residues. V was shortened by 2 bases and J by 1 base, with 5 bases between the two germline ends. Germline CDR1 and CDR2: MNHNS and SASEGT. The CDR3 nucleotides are TGTGCCAGCAGTGAATATAAGAACACCGGGGAGCTGTTTTTT. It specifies CASSEYKNTGELFF.

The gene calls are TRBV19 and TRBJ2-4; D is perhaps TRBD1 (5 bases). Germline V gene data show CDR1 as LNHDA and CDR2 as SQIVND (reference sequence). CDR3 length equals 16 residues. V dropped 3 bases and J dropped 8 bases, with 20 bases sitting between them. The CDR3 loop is CASSIGQGSLVYIQYF. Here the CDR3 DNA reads TGTGCCAGTAGTATCGGTCAGGGAAGTTTGGTATACATTCAGTACTTC. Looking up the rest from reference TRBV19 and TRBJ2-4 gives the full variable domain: DGGITQSPKYLFRKEGQNVTLSCEQNLNHDAMYWYRQDPGQGLRLIYYSQIVNDFQKGDIAEGYSVSREKKESFPLTVTSAQKNPTAFYLCASSIGQGSLVYIQYFGAGTRLSVL.

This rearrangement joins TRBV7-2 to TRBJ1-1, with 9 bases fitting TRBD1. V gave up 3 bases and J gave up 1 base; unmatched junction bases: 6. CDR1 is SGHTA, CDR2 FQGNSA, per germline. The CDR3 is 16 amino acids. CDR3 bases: TGTGCCAGCAGCTTCCTACCGGGACAGGGGAACACTGAAGCTTTCTTT. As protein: CASSFLPGQGNTEAFF.

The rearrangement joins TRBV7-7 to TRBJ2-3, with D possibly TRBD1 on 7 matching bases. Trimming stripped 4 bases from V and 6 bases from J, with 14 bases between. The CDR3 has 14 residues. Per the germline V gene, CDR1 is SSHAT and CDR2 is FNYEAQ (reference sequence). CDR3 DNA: TGTGCCAGCAGCTCCAGGGGGGACGGGGATACGCAGTATTTT. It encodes CASSSRGDGDTQYF.

In nucleotides, the CDR3 is TGTGCCAGCACCCTAGGGGTGATCTCTGGAAACACCATATATTTT. It yields the protein CASTLGVISGNTIYF. The genes are TRBV28 and TRBJ1-3, with a weak D call TRBD1 (5 bases). The V gene's germline CDR1 is MDHEN and CDR2 SYDVKM. Trimming removed 7 bases from V and 0 bases from J, with 13 bases in between. CDR3 length: 15 residues.

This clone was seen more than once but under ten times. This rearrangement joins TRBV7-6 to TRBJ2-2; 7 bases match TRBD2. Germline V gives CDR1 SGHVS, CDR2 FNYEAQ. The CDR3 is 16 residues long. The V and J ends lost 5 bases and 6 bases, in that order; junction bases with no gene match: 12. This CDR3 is CASSLQPETSAGELFF. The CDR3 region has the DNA TGTGCCAGCAGCCTACAGCCAGAAACTAGCGCCGGGGAGCTGTTTTTT.

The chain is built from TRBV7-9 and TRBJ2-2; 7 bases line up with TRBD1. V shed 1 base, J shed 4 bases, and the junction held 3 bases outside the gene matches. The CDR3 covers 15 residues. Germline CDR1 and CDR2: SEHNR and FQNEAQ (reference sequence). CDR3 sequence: CASSLETGSTGELFF. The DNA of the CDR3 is TGTGCCAGCAGCTTAGAGACAGGGAGCACCGGGGAGCTGTTTTTT.

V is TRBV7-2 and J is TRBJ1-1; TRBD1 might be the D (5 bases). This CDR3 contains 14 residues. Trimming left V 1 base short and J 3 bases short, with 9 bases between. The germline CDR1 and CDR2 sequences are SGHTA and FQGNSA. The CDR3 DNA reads TGTGCCAGCAGCTTAGTGGGGCGGTACACTGAAGCTTTCTTT. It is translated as CASSLVGRYTEAFF.

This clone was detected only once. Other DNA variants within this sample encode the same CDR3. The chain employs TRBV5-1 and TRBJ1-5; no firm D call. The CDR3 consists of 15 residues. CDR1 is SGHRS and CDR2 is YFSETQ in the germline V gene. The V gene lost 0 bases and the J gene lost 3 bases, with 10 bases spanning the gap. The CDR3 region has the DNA TGCGCCAGCAGCTTGGAAGGAGCATACAATCAGCCCCAGCATTTT. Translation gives CASSLEGAYNQPQHF.

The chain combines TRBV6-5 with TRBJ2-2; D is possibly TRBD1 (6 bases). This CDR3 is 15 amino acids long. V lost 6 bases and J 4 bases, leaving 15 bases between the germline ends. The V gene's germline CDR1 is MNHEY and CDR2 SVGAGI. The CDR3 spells CASRAYVGATGELFF. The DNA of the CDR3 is TGTGCCAGCAGAGCCTATGTGGGGGCCACCGGGGAGCTGTTTTTT.

The CDR3 sequence is CASSLGTSQETQYF. In DNA, the CDR3 is TGTGCCAGCAGCTTAGGGACTAGCCAAGAGACCCAGTACTTC. The chain recombines TRBV7-2 with TRBJ2-5; 7 bases are shared with TRBD2. The CDR3 covers 14 residues. V lost 1 base to trimming and J lost 1 base; unmatched junction nucleotides: 0. Germline assignment: CDR1 SGHTA and CDR2 FQGNSA.

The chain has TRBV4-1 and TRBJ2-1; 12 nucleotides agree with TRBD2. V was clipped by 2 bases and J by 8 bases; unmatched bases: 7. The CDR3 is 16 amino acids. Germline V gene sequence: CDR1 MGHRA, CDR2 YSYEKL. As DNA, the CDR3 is TGCGCCAGCAGCCAATCCGCTAGCGGGGGGGTACATGAGCAGTTCTTC. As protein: CASSQSASGGVHEQFF.

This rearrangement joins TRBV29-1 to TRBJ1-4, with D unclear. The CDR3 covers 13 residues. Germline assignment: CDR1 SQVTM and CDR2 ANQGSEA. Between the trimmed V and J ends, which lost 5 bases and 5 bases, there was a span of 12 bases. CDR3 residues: CSVKESGNEKLFF. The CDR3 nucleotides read TGCAGCGTTAAGGAGTCGGGGAATGAAAAACTGTTTTTT.

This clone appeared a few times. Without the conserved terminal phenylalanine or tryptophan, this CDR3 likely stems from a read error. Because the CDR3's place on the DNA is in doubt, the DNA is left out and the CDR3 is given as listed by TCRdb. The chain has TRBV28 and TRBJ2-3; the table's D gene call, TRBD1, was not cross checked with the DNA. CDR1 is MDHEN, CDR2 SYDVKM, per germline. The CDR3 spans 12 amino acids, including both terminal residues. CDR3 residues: CATPLPPDKTAE.

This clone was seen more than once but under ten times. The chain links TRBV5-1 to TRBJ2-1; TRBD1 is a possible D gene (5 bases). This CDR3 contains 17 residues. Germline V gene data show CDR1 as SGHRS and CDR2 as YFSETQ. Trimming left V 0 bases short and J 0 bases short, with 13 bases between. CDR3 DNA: TGCGCCAGCAGCTTGGGTCAGACAGCGAGCTCCTACAATGAGCAGTTCTTC. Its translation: CASSLGQTASSYNEQFF.

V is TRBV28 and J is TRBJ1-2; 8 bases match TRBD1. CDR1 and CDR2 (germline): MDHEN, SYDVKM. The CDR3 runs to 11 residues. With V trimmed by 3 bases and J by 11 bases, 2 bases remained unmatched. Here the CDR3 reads CASSFRTGYTF. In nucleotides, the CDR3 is TGTGCCAGCAGTTTCAGGACAGGGTACACCTTC.

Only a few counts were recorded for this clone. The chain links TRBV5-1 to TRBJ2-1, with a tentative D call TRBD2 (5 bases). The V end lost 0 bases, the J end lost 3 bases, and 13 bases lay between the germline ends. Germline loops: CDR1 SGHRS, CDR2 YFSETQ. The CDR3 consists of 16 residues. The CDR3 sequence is CASSLVRARGYNEQFF. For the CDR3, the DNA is TGCGCCAGCAGCTTGGTCCGGGCTCGGGGCTACAATGAGCAGTTCTTC.

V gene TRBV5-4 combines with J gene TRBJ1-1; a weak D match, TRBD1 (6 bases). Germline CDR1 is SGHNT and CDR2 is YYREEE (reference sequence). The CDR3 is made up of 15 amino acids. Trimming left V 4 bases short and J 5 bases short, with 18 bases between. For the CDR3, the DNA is TGTGCCAGCAGCGCCTCCTACAGGGATGGGACTGAAGCTTTCTTT. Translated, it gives CASSASYRDGTEAFF.

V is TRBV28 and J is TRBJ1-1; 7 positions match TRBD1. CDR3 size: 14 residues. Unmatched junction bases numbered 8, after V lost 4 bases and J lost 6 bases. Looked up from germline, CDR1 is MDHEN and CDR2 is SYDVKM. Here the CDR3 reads CASSYPTGPAEAFF. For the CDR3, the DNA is TGTGCCAGCAGTTACCCGACAGGGCCCGCTGAAGCTTTCTTT. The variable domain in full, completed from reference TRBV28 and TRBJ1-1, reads DVKVTQSSRYLVKRTGEKVFLECVQDMDHENMFWYRQDPGLGLRLIYFSYDVKMKEKGDIPEGYSVSREKKERFSLILESASTNQTSMYLCASSYPTGPAEAFFGQGTRLTVV.

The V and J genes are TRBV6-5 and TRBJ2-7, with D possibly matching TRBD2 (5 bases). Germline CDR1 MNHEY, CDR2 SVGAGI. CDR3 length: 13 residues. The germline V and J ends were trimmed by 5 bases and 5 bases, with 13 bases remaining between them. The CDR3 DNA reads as TGTGCCAGCAGTCCCCGGGGATCCCACGAGCAGTACTTC. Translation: CASSPRGSHEQYF.

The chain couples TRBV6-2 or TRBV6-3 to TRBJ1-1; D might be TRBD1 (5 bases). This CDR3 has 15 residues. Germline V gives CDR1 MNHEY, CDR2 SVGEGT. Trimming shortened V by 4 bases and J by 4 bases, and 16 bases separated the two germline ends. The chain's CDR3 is CASSSVGGVATEAFF. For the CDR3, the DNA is TGTGCCAGCAGTTCAGTCGGGGGGGTCGCCACTGAAGCTTTCTTT.

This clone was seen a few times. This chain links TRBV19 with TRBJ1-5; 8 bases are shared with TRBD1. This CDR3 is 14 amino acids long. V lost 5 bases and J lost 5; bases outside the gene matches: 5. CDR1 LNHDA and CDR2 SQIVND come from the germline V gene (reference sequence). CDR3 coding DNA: TGTGCCAGTAGTTCGGGGACAGGCTATCAGCCCCAGCATTTT. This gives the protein CASSSGTGYQPQHF.